These 5 T cell receptor beta chains share one sample of origin, sequenced in a study of blood T cell repertoires in COVID-19. Profiled with immunoSEQ multiplex PCR; TCRdb holds only in-frame clones, not every one. The data show approximately 390,000 clones, about 89% seen once. Material: peripheral blood. The receptors were gathered from an older woman with COVID-19, enrolled during active disease.

The chain recombines TRBV24-1 with TRBJ2-2, with D perhaps matching TRBD1 (6 bases). Germline V lookup: CDR1 KGHDR, CDR2 SFDVKD. Trimming left V 4 bases short and J 3 bases short, with 11 bases between. The CDR3 length is 15 residues. The CDR3: CATSESTGHTGELFF. In nucleotides, the CDR3 is TGTGCCACCAGTGAATCGACAGGACACACCGGGGAGCTGTTTTTT.

This clone showed up just once. V and J are TRBV27 and TRBJ1-1, with TRBD1 matching over 7 bases. Germline CDR1 reads MNHEY; CDR2 reads SMNVEV (reference sequence). J lost 4 bases, V lost 5 bases, and 7 bases had no gene match. This CDR3 spans 14 amino acids. In DNA form, the CDR3 reads TGTGCCAGCAGTCGGGGGACAGTCGGCACTGAAGCTTTCTTT. The encoded protein is CASSRGTVGTEAFF.

The rearrangement joins TRBV7-9 to TRBJ1-1, with TRBD1 matching over 8 bases. Germline V gene lookup returns CDR1 SEHNR and CDR2 FQNEAQ (reference sequence). CDR3 size: 16 residues. V lost 6 bases to trimming and J lost 2 bases; unmatched junction nucleotides: 11. CDR3 nucleotide sequence: TGTGCCAGCAGAACCTCCGACAGGGGTTTTAACACTGAAGCTTTCTTT. This gives the protein CASRTSDRGFNTEAFF.

The rearrangement uses TRBV20-1 and TRBJ1-2; 10 nucleotides agree with TRBD1. Germline assignment: CDR1 DFQATT and CDR2 SNEGSKA (reference sequence). The CDR3 contains 14 residues. V lost 3 bases, J lost 5 bases, and 6 bases stayed unmatched. The CDR3 DNA reads as TGCAGTGCTAGTAAGGGACAGGGGCTTTATGGCTACACCTTC. Translation gives CSASKGQGLYGYTF.

The J gene is TRBJ1-2, the V gene TRBV19; no clear D. Germline lookup yields CDR1 LNHDA and CDR2 SQIVND (reference sequence). Trimming removed 9 bases from V and 1 base from J, with 9 bases in between. The CDR3 sequence is 12 residues long. For the CDR3, the DNA is TGTGCCAGCAAGAAGCTTAACTATGGCTACACCTTC. It codes for CASKKLNYGYTF. The whole variable domain, filled in from reference TRBV19 and TRBJ1-2, reads DGGITQSPKYLFRKEGQNVTLSCEQNLNHDAMYWYRQDPGQGLRLIYYSQIVNDFQKGDIAEGYSVSREKKESFPLTVTSAQKNPTAFYLCASKKLNYGYTFGSGTRLTVV.